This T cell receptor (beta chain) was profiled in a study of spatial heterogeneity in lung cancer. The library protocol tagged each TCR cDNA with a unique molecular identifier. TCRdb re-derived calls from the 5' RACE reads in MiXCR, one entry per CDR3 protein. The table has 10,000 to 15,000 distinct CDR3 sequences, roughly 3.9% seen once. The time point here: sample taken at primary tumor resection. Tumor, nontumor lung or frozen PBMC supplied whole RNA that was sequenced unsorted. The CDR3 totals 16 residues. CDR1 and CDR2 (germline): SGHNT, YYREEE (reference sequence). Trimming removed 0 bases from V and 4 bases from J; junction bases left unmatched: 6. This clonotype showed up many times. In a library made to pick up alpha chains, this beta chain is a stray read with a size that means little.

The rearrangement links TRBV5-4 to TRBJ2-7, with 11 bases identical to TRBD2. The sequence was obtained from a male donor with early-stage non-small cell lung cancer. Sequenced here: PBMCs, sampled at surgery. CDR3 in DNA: TGTGCCAGCAGCTTGGCCGGTAGCGGGAGGGCTTACGAGCAGTACTTC. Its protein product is CASSLAGSGRAYEQYF.